Reported below is one TCR beta chain. Its specificity is not known. TCRdb ran MiXCR on the 5' RACE reads and lists one entry per CDR3 protein. The table records roughly 170,000 distinct CDR3 sequences, roughly 9% of them present only once. The CDR3 totals 12 residues. Germline lookup yields CDR1 SQVTM and CDR2 ANQGSEA. Between the trimmed V and J ends, which lost 3 bases and 0 bases, there was a span of 5 bases. These data belong to a study of T cells after yellow fever vaccination. Background on the study: It was SMART-Seq v4 Ultra Low Input that prepared the fractions with low cell numbers. Findings and caveats of the study: A limited proportion of clonotypes was detected within both the CD4 and CD8 compartments. Contamination of FACS-sorted repertoires by abundant clonotypes from the bulk population could occur.

This chain connects TRBV29-1 to TRBJ1-2, with no clear D. This material consisted of CD8+ T cells sorted from PBMCs, taken 45 days after the yellow fever booster vaccination. The sequence derives from a young man who received the YFV17D yellow fever vaccine. CDR3 coding DNA: TGCAGCGTTGAGGCAGCTAACTATGGCTACACCTTC. This codes for CSVEAANYGYTF.